Given below is one T cell receptor (beta chain) in context. Its antigen is undetermined. The CDR3 totals 19 residues. V was clipped by 4 bases and J by 0 bases; unmatched bases: 17. Germline V gives CDR1 MGHRA, CDR2 YSYEKL. The source of the sample is a study of T cell responses to AZD1222 COVID-19 vaccine. The study, taken as a whole, reports: No day 14 peak samples; only post-peak repertoires were characterized. White British people made up most donors, females outnumbered males, and clonal diversity was possibly underestimated.

The protocol was immunoSEQ multiplex PCR, while the TCRdb copy is restricted to in-frame clones and leaves out a portion. The table has roughly 100,000 clones, 80% to 90% seen once. Sample: peripheral blood, taken 28 days after the second AZD1222 dose. The rearrangement links TRBV4-1 to TRBJ1-1; 7 bases line up with TRBD1. This receptor was taken from an adult who received the AZD1222 COVID-19 vaccine. CDR3: CASSRYEDRLYGMNTEAFF. As DNA, the CDR3 is TGCGCCAGCAGCCGATACGAGGACAGGCTGTATGGGATGAACACTGAAGCTTTCTTT.